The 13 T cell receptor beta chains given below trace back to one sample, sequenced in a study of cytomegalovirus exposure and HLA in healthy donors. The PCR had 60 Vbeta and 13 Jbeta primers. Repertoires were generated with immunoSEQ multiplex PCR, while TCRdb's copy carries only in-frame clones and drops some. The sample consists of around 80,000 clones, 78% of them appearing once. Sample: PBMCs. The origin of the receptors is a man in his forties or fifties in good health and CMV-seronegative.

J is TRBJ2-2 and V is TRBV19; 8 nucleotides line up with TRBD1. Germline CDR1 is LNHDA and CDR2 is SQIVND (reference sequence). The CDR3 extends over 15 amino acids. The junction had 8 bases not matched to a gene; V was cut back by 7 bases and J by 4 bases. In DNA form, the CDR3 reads TGTGCCAGTACCCCGAGGGACAGGCCCACCGGGGAGCTGTTTTTT. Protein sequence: CASTPRDRPTGELFF.

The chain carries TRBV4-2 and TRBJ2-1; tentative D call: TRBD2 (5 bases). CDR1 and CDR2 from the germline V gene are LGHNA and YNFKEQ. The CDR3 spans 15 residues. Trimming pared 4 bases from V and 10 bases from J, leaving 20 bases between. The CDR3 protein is CASSRTEASSPEQFF. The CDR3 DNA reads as TGTGCCAGCAGCCGTACGGAGGCCAGCTCCCCGGAGCAGTTCTTC.

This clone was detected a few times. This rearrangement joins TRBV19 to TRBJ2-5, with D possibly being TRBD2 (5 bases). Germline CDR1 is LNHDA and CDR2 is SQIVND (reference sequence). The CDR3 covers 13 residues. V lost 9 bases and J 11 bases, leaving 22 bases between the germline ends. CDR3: CASTDGAVGEQYF. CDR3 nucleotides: TGTGCCAGCACGGACGGTGCTGTGGGAGAGCAGTACTTC.

The CDR3 DNA reads as TGTGCCAGCAGCTCACAGGATGTAACGGAGACCCAGTACTTC. Its protein is CASSSQDVTETQYF. V gene TRBV11-2 combines with J gene TRBJ2-5; D is perhaps TRBD1 (5 bases). The V gene lost 4 bases and the J gene lost 5 bases, with 14 bases spanning the gap. Germline V lookup: CDR1 SGHAT, CDR2 FQNNGV. This CDR3 spans 14 amino acids.

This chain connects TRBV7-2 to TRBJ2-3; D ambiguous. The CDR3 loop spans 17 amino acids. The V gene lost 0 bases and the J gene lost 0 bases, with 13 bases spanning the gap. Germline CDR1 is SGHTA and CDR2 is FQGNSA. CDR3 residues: CASSLAFGRTSTDTQYF. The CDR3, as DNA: TGTGCCAGCAGCTTAGCCTTTGGGCGAACTAGCACAGATACGCAGTATTTT.

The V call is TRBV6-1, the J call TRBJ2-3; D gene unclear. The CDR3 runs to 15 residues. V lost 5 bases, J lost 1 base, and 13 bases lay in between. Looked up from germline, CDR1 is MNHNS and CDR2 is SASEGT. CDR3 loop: CASSNRHQGTDTQYF. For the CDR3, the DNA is TGTGCCAGCAGTAATAGGCACCAGGGCACAGATACGCAGTATTTT.

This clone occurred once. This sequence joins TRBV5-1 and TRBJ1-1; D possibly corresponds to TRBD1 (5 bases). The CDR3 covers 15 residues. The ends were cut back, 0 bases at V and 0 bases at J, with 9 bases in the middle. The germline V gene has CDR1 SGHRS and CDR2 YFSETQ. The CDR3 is CASSLDRQMNTEAFF. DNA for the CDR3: TGCGCCAGCAGCTTGGACAGACAGATGAACACTGAAGCTTTCTTT.

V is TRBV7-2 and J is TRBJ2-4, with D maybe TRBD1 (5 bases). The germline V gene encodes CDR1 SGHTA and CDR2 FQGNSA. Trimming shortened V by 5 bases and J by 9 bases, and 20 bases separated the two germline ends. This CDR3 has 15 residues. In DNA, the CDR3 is TGTGCCAGCAGCCCCCTCGGTGGGGCTGGGGTCATTCAGTACTTC. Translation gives CASSPLGGAGVIQYF.

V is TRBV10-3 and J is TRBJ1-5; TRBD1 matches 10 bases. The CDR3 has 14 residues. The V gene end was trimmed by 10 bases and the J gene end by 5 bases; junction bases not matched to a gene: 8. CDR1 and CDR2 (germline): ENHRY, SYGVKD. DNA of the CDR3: TGTGCCACCTTGGACAGGGGGAACGATCAGCCCCAGCATTTT. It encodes CATLDRGNDQPQHF.

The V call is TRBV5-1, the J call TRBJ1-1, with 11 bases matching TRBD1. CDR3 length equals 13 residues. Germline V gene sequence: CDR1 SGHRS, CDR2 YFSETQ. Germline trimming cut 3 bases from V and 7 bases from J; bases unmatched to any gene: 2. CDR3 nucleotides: TGCGCCAGCAGCTCTGGGACAGGGGGTGAAGCTTTCTTT. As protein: CASSSGTGGEAFF.

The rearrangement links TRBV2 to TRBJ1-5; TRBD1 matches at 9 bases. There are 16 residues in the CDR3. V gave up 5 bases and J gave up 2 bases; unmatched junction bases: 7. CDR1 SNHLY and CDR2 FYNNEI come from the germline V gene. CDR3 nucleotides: TGTGCCAGCAGTACAAGGACAGGGGCAGGCAATCAGCCCCAGCATTTT. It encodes CASSTRTGAGNQPQHF.

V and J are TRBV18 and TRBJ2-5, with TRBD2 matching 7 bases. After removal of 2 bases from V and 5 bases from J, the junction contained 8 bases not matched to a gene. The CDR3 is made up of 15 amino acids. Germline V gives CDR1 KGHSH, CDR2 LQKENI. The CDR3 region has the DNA TGTGCCAGCTCACCAATGTTAAACGGGGGGGAGACCCAGTACTTC. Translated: CASSPMLNGGETQYF.

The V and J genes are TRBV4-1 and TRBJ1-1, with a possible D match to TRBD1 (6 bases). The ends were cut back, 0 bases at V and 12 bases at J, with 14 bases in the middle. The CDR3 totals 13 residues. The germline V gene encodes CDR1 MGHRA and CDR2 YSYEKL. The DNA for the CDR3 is TGCGCCAGCAGCCAAGATCAGGGGTTTAATTCTTTCTTT. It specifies CASSQDQGFNSFF.